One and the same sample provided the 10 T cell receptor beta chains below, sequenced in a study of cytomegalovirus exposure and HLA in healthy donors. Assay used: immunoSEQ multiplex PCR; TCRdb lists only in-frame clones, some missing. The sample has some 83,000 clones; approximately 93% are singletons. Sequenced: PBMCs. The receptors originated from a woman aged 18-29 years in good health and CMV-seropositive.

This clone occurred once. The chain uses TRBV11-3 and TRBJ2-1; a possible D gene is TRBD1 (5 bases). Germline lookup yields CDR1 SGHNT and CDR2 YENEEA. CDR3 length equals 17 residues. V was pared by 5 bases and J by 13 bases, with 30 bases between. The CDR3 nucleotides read TGTGCCAGCAGCCGAAGCCCACAGGTGTCAACCCGAGCGACTCAGTTCTTC. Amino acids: CASSRSPQVSTRATQFF. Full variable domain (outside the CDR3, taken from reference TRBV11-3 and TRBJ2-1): EAGVVQSPRYKIIEKKQPVAFWCNPISGHNTLYWYLQNLGQGPELLIRYENEEAVDDSQLPKDRFSAERLKGVDSTLKIQPAELGDSAVYLCASSRSPQVSTRATQFFGPGTRLTVL.

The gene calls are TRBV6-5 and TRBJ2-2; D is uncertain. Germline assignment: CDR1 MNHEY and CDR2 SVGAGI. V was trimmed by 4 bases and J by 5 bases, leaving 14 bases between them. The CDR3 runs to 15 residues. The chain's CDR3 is CASSFETPHTGELFF. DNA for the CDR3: TGTGCCAGCAGTTTTGAGACACCACATACCGGGGAGCTGTTTTTT.

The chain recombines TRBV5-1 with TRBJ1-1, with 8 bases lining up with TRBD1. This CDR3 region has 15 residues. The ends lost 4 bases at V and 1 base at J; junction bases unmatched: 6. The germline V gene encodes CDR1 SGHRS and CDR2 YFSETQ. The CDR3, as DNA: TGCGCCAGCAGCCCCGTGACAGGGGCGAACACTGAAGCTTTCTTT. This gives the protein CASSPVTGANTEAFF.

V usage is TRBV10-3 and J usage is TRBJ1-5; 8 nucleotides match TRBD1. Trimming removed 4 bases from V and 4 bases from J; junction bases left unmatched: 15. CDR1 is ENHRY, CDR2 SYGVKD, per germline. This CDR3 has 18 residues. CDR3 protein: CAISAGTGLSAQNQPQHF. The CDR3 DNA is TGTGCCATCAGTGCCGGGACAGGACTGTCCGCCCAGAATCAGCCCCAGCATTTT.

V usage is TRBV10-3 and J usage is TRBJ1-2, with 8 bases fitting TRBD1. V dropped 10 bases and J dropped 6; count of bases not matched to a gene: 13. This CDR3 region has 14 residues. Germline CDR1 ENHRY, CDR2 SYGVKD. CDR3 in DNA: TGTGCCACTGCTCCGGGACAGGCCCCTGATGGCTACACCTTC. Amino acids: CATAPGQAPDGYTF.

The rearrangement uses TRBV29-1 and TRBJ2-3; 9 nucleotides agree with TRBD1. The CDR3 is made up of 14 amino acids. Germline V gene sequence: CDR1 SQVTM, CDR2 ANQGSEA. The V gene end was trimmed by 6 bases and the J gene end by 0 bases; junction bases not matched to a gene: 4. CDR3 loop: CSVAGTGSTDTQYF. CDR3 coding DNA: TGCAGCGTGGCCGGGACAGGGAGCACAGATACGCAGTATTTT.

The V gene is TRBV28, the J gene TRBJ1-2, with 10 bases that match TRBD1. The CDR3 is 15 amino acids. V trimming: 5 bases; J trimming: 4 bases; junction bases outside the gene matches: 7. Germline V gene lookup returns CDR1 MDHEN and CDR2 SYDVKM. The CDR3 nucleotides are TGTGCCAGCAGTAAGACAGGGGGCGCTGGCTATGGCTACACCTTC. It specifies CASSKTGGAGYGYTF.

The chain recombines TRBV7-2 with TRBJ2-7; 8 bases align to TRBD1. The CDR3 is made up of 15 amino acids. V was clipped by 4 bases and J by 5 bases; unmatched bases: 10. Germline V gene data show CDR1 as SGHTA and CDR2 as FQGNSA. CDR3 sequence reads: CASSSTRTGFNEQYF. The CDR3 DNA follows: TGTGCCAGCAGCTCCACCCGGACAGGGTTTAACGAGCAGTACTTC.

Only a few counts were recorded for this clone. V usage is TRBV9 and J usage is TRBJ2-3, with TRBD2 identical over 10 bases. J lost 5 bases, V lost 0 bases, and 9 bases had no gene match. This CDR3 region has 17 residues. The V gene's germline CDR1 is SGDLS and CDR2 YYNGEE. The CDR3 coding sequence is TGTGCCAGCAGCGTAGAGGCTAGCGGGGGATGGTTAGATACGCAGTATTTT. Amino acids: CASSVEASGGWLDTQYF.

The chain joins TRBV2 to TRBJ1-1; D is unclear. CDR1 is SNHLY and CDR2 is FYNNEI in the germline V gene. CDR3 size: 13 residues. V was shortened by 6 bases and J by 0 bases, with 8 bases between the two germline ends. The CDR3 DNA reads TGTGCCAGCAGCGGTTCGATGAACACTGAAGCTTTCTTT. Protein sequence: CASSGSMNTEAFF.